The T cell receptor beta chain under discussion was sequenced for a study of cytomegalovirus exposure and HLA in healthy donors. Broader study findings: Indistinguishable V segments such as TRBV6-2 and TRBV6-3 were excluded. Looking again later, the authors saw that most CMV-associated TCR beta chains seemed HLA-restricted.

The germline CDR1 and CDR2 sequences are SGHVT and SQSDAQ. The V gene end was trimmed by 3 bases and the J gene end by 0 bases; junction bases not matched to a gene: 7. The CDR3 length is 16 residues. Amplification used 60 Vbeta primers and 13 Jbeta primers. Clones were sequenced by immunoSEQ multiplex PCR, and TCRdb holds only the in-frame ones, with some missing. Among under 200,000 clones, about four fifths were seen once, and the ten largest hold approximately 1.6%. Details on this clone: Its antigen is undetermined.

The rearrangement uses TRBV7-4 and TRBJ2-7; TRBD2 matches 8 bases. The sample taken for sequencing was PBMCs. The origin of this receptor is a man in his forties or fifties in good health and CMV-seropositive. This chain's CDR3 is CASSFDSGRGSYEQYF. For the CDR3, the DNA is TGTGCCAGCAGCTTTGACTCCGGGAGGGGCTCCTACGAGCAGTACTTC.